These T cell receptor beta chains were read from a single sample in a study of T cell changes during pregnancy in multiple sclerosis. This table comes from immunoSEQ multiplex PCR, and its TCRdb copy is limited to in-frame clones, with some not included. Counted here are over 90,000 clones, around 93% occurring once; the ten biggest clones make up about 0.95%. The sample consisted of peripheral blood, taken before pregnancy. The source is a female donor with multiple sclerosis, enrolled in a pregnancy study. Both conserved end residues are part of each CDR3. Each record gives: J gene, V gene, D gene, clone size, CDR3 protein, CDR3 DNA. D genes are given only for firm matches. Expanded clones are given a class, and other clones once, few, many or no size at all.

J gene: TRBJ2-1
V gene: TRBV5-1
D gene: TRBD2
clone size: NA
CDR3 protein: CASSLEVAGALISYNEQFF
CDR3 DNA: TGCGCCAGCAGCTTGGAGGTAGCGGGAGCATTAATATCCTACAATGAGCAGTTCTTC

J gene: TRBJ2-1
V gene: TRBV6-5
D gene: TRBD2
clone size: once
CDR3 protein: CASSYFLAGGFEQFF
CDR3 DNA: TGTGCCAGCAGTTACTTCCTAGCGGGGGGTTTTGAGCAGTTCTTC

J gene: TRBJ1-1
V gene: TRBV7-2
D gene: NA
clone size: NA
CDR3 protein: CASSPPGDTLGF
CDR3 DNA: TGTGCCAGCAGCCCCCCCGGGGACACCCTAGGCTTT

J gene: TRBJ2-1
V gene: TRBV5-4
D gene: NA
clone size: NA
CDR3 protein: CASSLPGWRGSYNEQFF
CDR3 DNA: TGTGCCAGCAGCCTTCCAGGGTGGCGGGGCTCCTACAATGAGCAGTTCTTC

J gene: TRBJ1-4
V gene: TRBV6-1
D gene: NA
clone size: NA
CDR3 protein: CASSEYTGSTNEKLFF
CDR3 DNA: TGTGCCAGCAGTGAGTACACAGGGTCGACTAATGAAAAACTGTTTTTT

J gene: TRBJ2-7
V gene: TRBV7-6
D gene: NA
clone size: NA
CDR3 protein: CASSPRVGEQYF
CDR3 DNA: TGTGCCAGCAGCCCCCGAGTTGGCGAGCAGTACTTC

J gene: TRBJ2-7
V gene: TRBV11-2
D gene: NA
clone size: NA
CDR3 protein: CASSFVRGGAPNEQYF
CDR3 DNA: TGTGCCAGCAGCTTCGTAAGGGGGGGAGCCCCGAACGAGCAGTACTTC

J gene: TRBJ2-5
V gene: TRBV2
D gene: NA
clone size: NA
CDR3 protein: CASSEEQVWKETQYF
CDR3 DNA: TGTGCCAGCAGTGAAGAACAGGTCTGGAAAGAGACCCAGTACTTC

J gene: TRBJ2-2
V gene: TRBV30
D gene: TRBD2
clone size: NA
CDR3 protein: CAWSWLGGRLVAGELFF
CDR3 DNA: TGTGCCTGGAGTTGGCTAGGCGGGAGATTGGTAGCCGGGGAGCTGTTTTTT

J gene: TRBJ1-2
V gene: TRBV5-1
D gene: NA
clone size: NA
CDR3 protein: CASSNDTSFGYGYTF
CDR3 DNA: TGCGCCAGCAGCAATGACACCAGCTTTGGCTATGGCTACACCTTC

J gene: TRBJ2-7
V gene: TRBV7-9
D gene: NA
clone size: NA
CDR3 protein: CASSAGSMSSYEQYF
CDR3 DNA: TGTGCCAGCAGCGCCGGGTCTATGAGCTCCTACGAGCAGTACTTC

J gene: TRBJ1-3
V gene: TRBV29-1
D gene: NA
clone size: NA
CDR3 protein: CSVMSGSGNTIYF
CDR3 DNA: TGCAGCGTTATGAGCGGTTCGGGAAACACCATATATTTT

J gene: TRBJ2-1
V gene: TRBV7-3
D gene: TRBD1
clone size: NA
CDR3 protein: CASSSTGDYNEQFF
CDR3 DNA: TGTGCCAGCAGCTCTACAGGGGACTACAATGAGCAGTTCTTC

J gene: TRBJ2-7
V gene: TRBV7-9
D gene: NA
clone size: NA
CDR3 protein: CASSLGGNYEQYF
CDR3 DNA: TGTGCCAGCAGCTTGGGGGGAAACTACGAGCAGTACTTC

J gene: TRBJ2-1
V gene: TRBV5-1
D gene: TRBD1
clone size: NA
CDR3 protein: CASSLAPDRYNEQFF
CDR3 DNA: TGCGCCAGCAGCTTGGCCCCGGACAGGTACAATGAGCAGTTCTTC

J gene: TRBJ2-3
V gene: TRBV4-2
D gene: NA
clone size: NA
CDR3 protein: CASSQGLADTQYF
CDR3 DNA: TGTGCCAGCAGCCAAGGTCTAGCAGATACGCAGTATTTT

J gene: TRBJ1-1
V gene: TRBV18
D gene: NA
clone size: NA
CDR3 protein: CASSQRGGTEAFF
CDR3 DNA: TGTGCCAGCTCGCAAAGAGGGGGAACTGAAGCTTTCTTT

J gene: TRBJ1-1
V gene: TRBV7-9
D gene: NA
clone size: NA
CDR3 protein: CASSLVQGNTEAFF
CDR3 DNA: TGTGCCAGCAGCTTAGTACAGGGGAACACTGAAGCTTTCTTT

J gene: TRBJ2-5
V gene: TRBV7-2
D gene: TRBD2
clone size: NA
CDR3 protein: CASSSRLAGGPGQETQYF
CDR3 DNA: TGTGCCAGCAGCTCAAGACTAGCGGGAGGGCCGGGGCAAGAGACCCAGTACTTC

J gene: TRBJ2-3
V gene: TRBV28
D gene: TRBD2
clone size: NA
CDR3 protein: CASLGEGFDTDTQYF
CDR3 DNA: TGTGCCAGCCTTGGGGAGGGGTTTGATACAGATACGCAGTATTTT

J gene: TRBJ1-1
V gene: TRBV2
D gene: TRBD1
clone size: once
CDR3 protein: CASSTTRTGTFF
CDR3 DNA: TGTGCCAGCAGTACCACCCGGACAGGAACTTTCTTT

J gene: TRBJ2-3
V gene: TRBV19
D gene: NA
clone size: once
CDR3 protein: CASSISQGNTQYF
CDR3 DNA: TGTGCCAGTAGTATATCTCAGGGTAATACGCAGTATTTT

J gene: TRBJ1-2
V gene: TRBV30
D gene: TRBD1
clone size: NA
CDR3 protein: CAWSVRQGDSGYTF
CDR3 DNA: TGTGCCTGGAGTGTTAGACAGGGGGACTCTGGCTACACCTTC

J gene: TRBJ2-1
V gene: TRBV27
D gene: TRBD2
clone size: NA
CDR3 protein: CASSLTLAGVAYNEQFF
CDR3 DNA: TGTGCCAGCAGTCTAACATTAGCGGGAGTAGCCTACAATGAGCAGTTCTTC

J gene: TRBJ1-1
V gene: TRBV9
D gene: NA
clone size: NA
CDR3 protein: CASSGTGEAFF
CDR3 DNA: TGTGCCAGCAGCGGCACGGGGGAAGCTTTCTTT

J gene: TRBJ1-5
V gene: TRBV6-1
D gene: TRBD1
clone size: NA
CDR3 protein: CASRRQGTHQPQHF
CDR3 DNA: TGTGCCAGCAGAAGACAGGGGACGCATCAGCCCCAGCATTTT

J gene: TRBJ1-2
V gene: TRBV18
D gene: NA
clone size: once
CDR3 protein: CASSPEGDGYTF
CDR3 DNA: TGTGCCAGCTCACCCGAAGGGGATGGCTACACCTTC

J gene: TRBJ1-1
V gene: TRBV6-1
D gene: TRBD1
clone size: once
CDR3 protein: CASMTGANTEAFF
CDR3 DNA: TGTGCCAGTATGACAGGGGCTAACACTGAAGCTTTCTTT

J gene: TRBJ1-4
V gene: TRBV25-1
D gene: NA
clone size: NA
CDR3 protein: CASSEYAVATNEKLFF
CDR3 DNA: TGTGCCAGCAGTGAATATGCGGTTGCAACTAATGAAAAACTGTTTTTT

J gene: TRBJ2-3
V gene: TRBV7-2
D gene: NA
clone size: NA
CDR3 protein: CASSLYNRVDTQYF
CDR3 DNA: TGTGCCAGCAGCTTATACAACAGGGTCGATACGCAGTATTTT

J gene: TRBJ2-7
V gene: TRBV19
D gene: NA
clone size: once
CDR3 protein: CASRLGGTYEQYF
CDR3 DNA: TGTGCCAGTAGATTAGGGGGTACCTACGAGCAGTACTTC

J gene: TRBJ2-5
V gene: TRBV30
D gene: NA
clone size: NA
CDR3 protein: CAWSPGQETQYF
CDR3 DNA: TGTGCCTGGAGTCCGGGTCAAGAGACCCAGTACTTC

J gene: TRBJ2-7
V gene: TRBV5-1
D gene: TRBD2
clone size: NA
CDR3 protein: CASSLLAGSSYEQYF
CDR3 DNA: TGCGCCAGCAGCTTGCTAGCGGGGAGCTCCTACGAGCAGTACTTC

J gene: TRBJ1-2
V gene: TRBV5-6
D gene: TRBD1
clone size: NA
CDR3 protein: CASSLWDPGTGFYGYTF
CDR3 DNA: TGTGCCAGCAGCTTGTGGGACCCCGGGACAGGATTCTATGGCTACACCTTC

J gene: TRBJ1-2
V gene: TRBV5-4
D gene: TRBD1
clone size: NA
CDR3 protein: CASSADRGGYTF
CDR3 DNA: TGTGCCAGCAGCGCTGACAGGGGTGGCTACACCTTC

J gene: TRBJ2-5
V gene: TRBV5-1
D gene: NA
clone size: NA
CDR3 protein: CASSPLGLKETQYF
CDR3 DNA: TGCGCCAGCAGCCCCCTCGGACTGAAAGAGACCCAGTACTTC

J gene: TRBJ2-7
V gene: TRBV29-1
D gene: TRBD1
clone size: NA
CDR3 protein: CSVVPRGSYAQYF
CDR3 DNA: TGCAGCGTTGTACCCAGGGGGTCCTACGCGCAGTACTTC

J gene: TRBJ1-2
V gene: TRBV13
D gene: NA
clone size: NA
CDR3 protein: CASSFLAGANYGYTF
CDR3 DNA: TGTGCCAGCAGCTTTCTGGCGGGGGCTAACTATGGCTACACCTTC

J gene: TRBJ2-1
V gene: TRBV15
D gene: TRBD2
clone size: NA
CDR3 protein: CATSTSAGGDNEQFF
CDR3 DNA: TGTGCCACCAGCACTTCAGCGGGAGGGGACAATGAGCAGTTCTTC

J gene: TRBJ2-3
V gene: TRBV7-8
D gene: NA
clone size: NA
CDR3 protein: CASSPPWAADTQYF
CDR3 DNA: TGTGCCAGCAGCCCCCCGTGGGCAGCAGATACGCAGTATTTT

J gene: TRBJ1-2
V gene: TRBV2
D gene: NA
clone size: NA
CDR3 protein: CASSEKRSYGYTF
CDR3 DNA: TGTGCCAGCAGTGAGAAGAGATCCTATGGCTACACCTTC

J gene: TRBJ2-1
V gene: TRBV2
D gene: NA
clone size: NA
CDR3 protein: CASSDGEMFYNEQFF
CDR3 DNA: TGTGCCAGCAGTGACGGGGAAATGTTCTACAATGAGCAGTTCTTC

J gene: TRBJ2-7
V gene: TRBV28
D gene: NA
clone size: once
CDR3 protein: CASSSSYEQYF
CDR3 DNA: NA

J gene: TRBJ2-3
V gene: TRBV15
D gene: TRBD2
clone size: NA
CDR3 protein: CATSSWRGVSSGRNTDTQYF
CDR3 DNA: TGTGCCACCAGCAGCTGGCGAGGGGTGTCTAGCGGGCGGAACACAGATACGCAGTATTTT

J gene: TRBJ1-4
V gene: TRBV9
D gene: TRBD1
clone size: NA
CDR3 protein: CASSVDGGTGGQEKLFF
CDR3 DNA: TGTGCCAGCAGCGTAGATGGTGGGACAGGGGGGCAGGAAAAACTGTTTTTT

J gene: TRBJ2-3
V gene: TRBV13
D gene: TRBD2
clone size: once
CDR3 protein: CASSSQYILGPRRTSGRPDTQYF
CDR3 DNA: TGTGCCAGCAGCTCACAATACATCCTGGGACCGAGAAGGACTAGCGGGAGACCAGATACGCAGTATTTT

J gene: TRBJ2-5
V gene: TRBV5-4
D gene: TRBD2
clone size: NA
CDR3 protein: CASSQGRGRETQYF
CDR3 DNA: TGTGCCAGCAGCCAAGGGCGGGGGAGGGAGACCCAGTACTTC

J gene: TRBJ2-1
V gene: TRBV4-1
D gene: TRBD1
clone size: NA
CDR3 protein: CASSPTRDREKGEQFF
CDR3 DNA: TGCGCCAGCAGTCCCACACGGGACAGGGAAAAAGGTGAGCAGTTCTTC

J gene: TRBJ2-1
V gene: TRBV28
D gene: NA
clone size: NA
CDR3 protein: CASSLAFNEQFF
CDR3 DNA: TGTGCCAGCAGTTTGGCCTTCAATGAGCAGTTCTTC

J gene: TRBJ1-1
V gene: TRBV5-4
D gene: NA
clone size: NA
CDR3 protein: CASSPKVGPNTEAFF
CDR3 DNA: TGTGCCAGCAGCCCCAAAGTGGGGCCCAACACTGAAGCTTTCTTT

J gene: TRBJ2-5
V gene: TRBV5-1
D gene: NA
clone size: NA
CDR3 protein: CASSARGRGANQETQYF
CDR3 DNA: TGCGCCAGCAGTGCGAGGGGGCGCGGGGCAAATCAAGAGACCCAGTACTTC